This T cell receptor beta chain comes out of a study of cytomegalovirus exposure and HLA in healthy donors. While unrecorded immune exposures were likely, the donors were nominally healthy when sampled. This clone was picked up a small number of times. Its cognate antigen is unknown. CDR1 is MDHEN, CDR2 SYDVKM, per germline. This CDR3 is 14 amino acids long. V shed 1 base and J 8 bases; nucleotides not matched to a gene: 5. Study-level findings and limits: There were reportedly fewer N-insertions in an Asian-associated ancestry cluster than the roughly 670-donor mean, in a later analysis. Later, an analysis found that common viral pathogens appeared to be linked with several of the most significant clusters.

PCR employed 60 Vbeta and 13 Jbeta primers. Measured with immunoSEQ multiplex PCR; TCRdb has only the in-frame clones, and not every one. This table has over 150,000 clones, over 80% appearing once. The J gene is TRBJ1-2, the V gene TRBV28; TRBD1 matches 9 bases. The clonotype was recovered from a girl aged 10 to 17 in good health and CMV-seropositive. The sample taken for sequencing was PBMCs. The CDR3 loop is CASSLSDRGGGYTF. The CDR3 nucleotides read TGTGCCAGCAGTTTATCGGACAGGGGAGGAGGCTACACCTTC.